This TCR beta chain was documented in a study of shared clonotypes between healthy human individuals. Using immunoSEQ multiplex PCR, the repertoire was profiled, and TCRdb retains in-frame clones only, with some absent. The table includes 950,000 to 1,300,000 clones, roughly 80% detected once. The germline V and J ends were trimmed by 5 bases and 3 bases, with 14 bases remaining between them. The CDR3 has 15 amino acids. CDR1 is LNHDA and CDR2 is SQIVND in the germline V gene (reference sequence). The TCR comes from a man younger than 35 in good health. The chain couples TRBV19 to TRBJ1-5; possibly TRBD1 for D (6 bases). The sequenced sample was memory CD4+ T cells sorted from blood. Sample subset: CD45RA-negative fraction. DNA of the CDR3: TGTGCCAGTAGTCGAGACAGGACTGACAATCAGCCCCAGCATTTT. Protein: CASSRDRTDNQPQHF.